The source of this T cell receptor beta chain is a study of shared clonotypes between healthy human individuals. Turning to the study itself: Contributing individuals were two females and three males aged 18 to 49. Study-wide points: Only blood underwent sampling, and tissue repertoires likely differ.

Original data processing: From ImmunoSEQ came sequences covering only the junction and carrying no quality scores, so filtering differed. The protocol was immunoSEQ multiplex PCR, while the TCRdb copy is restricted to in-frame clones and leaves out a portion. The DNA was the basis for D and trimming; V, J and clone size are from that table. The repertoire holds about 2 million clones, with about 95% as singletons. This clone has a single count. Its target is unknown. Nashville, Tennessee was home to all donors, who were Caucasian adults. The germline V and J ends were trimmed by 4 bases and 4 bases, with 13 bases remaining between them. The CDR3 is 14 amino acids. The germline V gene encodes CDR1 MDHEN and CDR2 SYDVKM.

The specimen was naive CD4+ T cells sorted from blood. Regarding subset: CD45RA+ positively selected. The chain is built from TRBV28 and TRBJ1-1, with D hard to call. This clonotype was obtained from a man younger than 30 in good health. Here the CDR3 DNA reads TGTGCCAGCAGTTCCGAATCCCTGGGCACTGAAGCTTTCTTT. This sequence encodes CASSSESLGTEAFF.